The present T cell receptor beta chain was sequenced within a study of T cell clonality in common variable immunodeficiency. Findings and limits, study-wide: Common variable immunodeficiency TCR beta sequences reportedly had fewer deletions and N-nucleotide insertions. Fewer TCRbeta clones were shared among CVID subjects than controls.

The CDR3 has 16 amino acids. Per the germline V gene, CDR1 is MNHEY and CDR2 is SVGEGT. Here immunoSEQ multiplex PCR was the method, and the copy in TCRdb shows in-frame clones only, minus some. Recorded here are 25,000 to 35,000 clones, none singletons. As to this clone: Its antigen is still unknown. The read stops 3 residues short of the end of the CDR3; the missing end is completed from the germline J gene.

The sequencing input was peripheral blood mononuclear cells. The receptor's source is a human donor with common variable immunodeficiency. This chain connects TRBV6-2 or TRBV6-3 to TRBJ1-1, with a possible D match to TRBD1 (6 bases). Incomplete CDR3 DNA: TGTGCCAGCAGTTCCTCCTCTGGACAGATCTCTCGAGGA. This encodes CASSSSSGQISRG. The entire CDR3 is CASSSSSGQISRGAFF.